Following are 12 T cell receptor beta chains from one sample sequenced in a study of spatial heterogeneity in lung cancer. General study results and limits: Counts of expanded intratumoral alpha and beta TCRs tracked tumor mutation counts.

Time point here: sample taken at primary tumor resection. These receptors have no known antigen. A single record per CDR3 protein comes from TCRdb applying MiXCR to the 5' RACE reads. Of 25,000 to 30,000 distinct CDR3 sequences in the sample, more than 5.5% were seen once. Source: lung tumor tissue, taken at surgery. The source is a male donor with early-stage non-small cell lung cancer.

This clonotype has a handful of counts. The chain has TRBV28 and TRBJ2-1; TRBD2 matches at 9 bases. Unmatched junction bases numbered 6, after V lost 6 bases and J lost 0 bases. Germline V lookup: CDR1 MDHEN, CDR2 SYDVKM. The CDR3 runs 16 residues. In DNA form, the CDR3 reads TGTGCCAGCAGCAGTAGCGGGGGACCCTCCTACAATGAGCAGTTCTTC. It is translated as CASSSSGGPSYNEQFF.

There are a few counts of this clonotype. This chain joins TRBV6-4 and TRBJ1-2; 8 bases are a match to TRBD1. The ends lost 6 bases at V and 5 bases at J; junction bases unmatched: 8. CDR1 is MRHNA and CDR2 is SNTAGT in the germline V gene. The CDR3 spans 14 residues. The CDR3 sequence: CASSHGQGSYGYTF. The CDR3 nucleotides read TGTGCCAGCAGCCACGGACAGGGTAGTTATGGCTACACCTTC.

The chain couples TRBV2 to TRBJ1-1; 7 bases align to TRBD1. CDR1 and CDR2 (germline): SNHLY, FYNNEI. The CDR3 spans 14 residues. The ends lost 5 bases at V and 2 bases at J; junction bases unmatched: 5. In nucleotides, the CDR3 is TGTGCCAGCAGTACCCGGACAGGCAACACTGAAGCTTTCTTT. Residues: CASSTRTGNTEAFF.

This clonotype was detected many times. The genes are TRBV7-8 and TRBJ2-5, with D possibly TRBD1 on 5 matching bases. CDR1 is SGHVS, CDR2 FQNEAQ, per germline. This CDR3 region has 13 residues. Trimming took 4 bases from V and 4 from J, leaving 10 bases between them. The CDR3 is CASSSQGLETQYF. In DNA form, the CDR3 reads TGTGCCAGCAGCTCCCAGGGCTTAGAGACCCAGTACTTC.

This clonotype was recorded many times. This chain connects TRBV20-1 to TRBJ1-4; no clear D. CDR1 and CDR2 (germline): DFQATT, SNEGSKA (reference sequence). The CDR3 contains 13 residues. Trimming took 0 bases from V and 7 from J, leaving 9 bases between them. Here the CDR3 DNA reads TGCAGTGCTAGAGATTTGGATACTGAAAAACTGTTTTTT. This gives the protein CSARDLDTEKLFF.

The V call is TRBV7-6, the J call TRBJ2-7; D is perhaps TRBD1 (6 bases). The germline V and J ends were trimmed by 5 bases and 0 bases, with 11 bases remaining between them. Per the germline V gene, CDR1 is SGHVS and CDR2 is FNYEAQ. This CDR3 spans 14 amino acids. CDR3 amino acids: CASSPGVYSYEQYF. CDR3 in DNA: TGTGCCAGCAGCCCAGGGGTCTACTCCTACGAGCAGTACTTC.

Details on this clonotype: Possible read error: a much larger clone is one base away. This likely comes from a read error, as the CDR3 has no conserved phenylalanine or tryptophan at its end. The chain links TRBV20-1 to TRBJ2-3; D is possibly TRBD1 (5 bases). The germline gives CDR1 DFQATT, CDR2 SNEGSKA (reference sequence). This CDR3 has 15 residues. The V gene lost 0 bases and the J gene lost 0 bases, with 10 bases spanning the gap. In nucleotides, the CDR3 is TGCAGTGCTAGAGATGGGGCTTCGAGCACAGATACGCAGTATCTT. Its protein is CSARDGASSTDTQYL.

There are a few counts of this clonotype. The chain couples TRBV5-1 to TRBJ2-5, with unresolved D. Per the germline V gene, CDR1 is SGHRS and CDR2 is YFSETQ. The CDR3 spans 14 residues. The V end was cut by 3 bases, the J end by 4 bases, with 13 bases between. The CDR3 sequence is CASSWNWARETQYF. The CDR3 nucleotides read TGCGCCAGCAGCTGGAACTGGGCGCGAGAGACCCAGTACTTC.

This clonotype has a handful of counts. The V gene is TRBV19, the J gene TRBJ1-5; a possible D gene is TRBD1 (6 bases). This CDR3 is 17 amino acids long. Germline CDR1 LNHDA, CDR2 SQIVND (reference sequence). Trimming removed 5 bases at V and 1 base at J, with 18 bases between. CDR3 in amino acids: CASSGKPGTRSNQPQHF. CDR3 nucleotide sequence: TGTGCCAGTAGTGGAAAGCCCGGGACACGGAGCAATCAGCCCCAGCATTTT.

The chain joins TRBV24-1 to TRBJ2-3, with D perhaps being TRBD1 or TRBD2 (5 bases each). CDR1 and CDR2 from the germline V gene are KGHDR and SFDVKD. The CDR3 consists of 14 residues. The V and J ends lost 4 bases and 10 bases respectively, with 17 bases between them. The CDR3 DNA reads TGTGCCACCAGTGAGCCTTCCGGGACCCCACCGCAGTATTTT. Amino acids: CATSEPSGTPPQYF.

This clonotype has ten or more counts. The V call is TRBV20-1, the J call TRBJ2-7; TRBD1 agrees at 7 bases. The V and J ends lost 6 bases and 3 bases, in that order; junction bases with no gene match: 23. In germline, CDR1 is DFQATT, CDR2 SNEGSKA (reference sequence). The CDR3 contains 18 residues. The CDR3 DNA follows: TGCAGTGCCGGCGACCAGTTTGGACAGGCCGGGACCTTCTACGAGCAGTACTTC. It specifies CSAGDQFGQAGTFYEQYF.

This clonotype was detected many times. The chain has TRBV5-1 and TRBJ1-4, with 8 bases matching TRBD1. After removal of 0 bases from V and 9 bases from J, the junction contained 7 bases not matched to a gene. Germline lookup yields CDR1 SGHRS and CDR2 YFSETQ. CDR3 size: 15 residues. This CDR3 reads CASSLEQGAMKKLFF. The CDR3 bases are TGCGCCAGCAGCTTGGAGCAGGGGGCAATGAAAAAACTGTTTTTT.